These T cell receptor beta chains were read from a single sample in a study of blood T cell repertoires in COVID-19. Libraries were prepared by immunoSEQ multiplex PCR; TCRdb keeps only in-frame clonotypes and omits some of them. The table lists about 120,000 clones, around 77% of them singletons. The sequencing input was peripheral blood. The receptors were sampled from a human donor in a cohort sampled during active COVID-19. The CDR3 runs from the conserved cysteine through the conserved F or W. Each record gives: J gene, D gene, V gene, CDR3 protein. D genes are given only for firm matches.

TRBJ1-1 NA TRBV28 CASSVTGIAFF
TRBJ2-7 TRBD2 TRBV13 CASSPRTSGSSYEQYF
TRBJ1-5 NA TRBV19 CASHPARGEPQHF
TRBJ2-7 TRBD2 TRBV2 CASSELASGSNYTYEQYF
TRBJ1-3 TRBD1 TRBV7-9 CASSLPGTGRKAGNTIYF
TRBJ1-1 NA TRBV7-9 CASSLSRGSTEAFF
TRBJ1-2 NA TRBV19 CASNYPGAKGYTF
TRBJ2-7 TRBD1 TRBV11-2 CASSPGTGPTYEQYF
TRBJ2-7 NA TRBV30 CAWSLGAEQYF
TRBJ1-2 TRBD1 TRBV6-5 CASSPYRGLFSYTF
TRBJ2-5 TRBD1 TRBV27 CASSLLTGAYQETQYF
TRBJ1-2 NA TRBV5-6 CASSLRLVSGYTF
TRBJ1-1 NA TRBV29-1 CSVGGGLDMNTEAFF
TRBJ1-1 TRBD1 TRBV5-4 CASSFQGGNTEAFF
TRBJ2-7 NA TRBV30 CAWSTTNYEQYF
TRBJ2-7 TRBD2 TRBV5-6 CASSLRLAGVYEQYF
TRBJ2-7 NA TRBV5-6 CASSLGTGMGDEQYF
TRBJ2-7 TRBD2 TRBV27 CAPGRGPEQYF
TRBJ1-2 NA TRBV5-1 CASRAEANYGYTF
TRBJ2-7 TRBD2 TRBV5-4 CASSPGTSGGYEQYF
TRBJ2-7 TRBD2 TRBV19 CASSIGLAETGYEQYF
TRBJ2-7 TRBD2 TRBV11-3 CAYKGLAGVAFYEQYF
TRBJ2-7 TRBD1 TRBV10-3 CAISAGTGEDEQYF
TRBJ1-2 NA TRBV7-2 CASSLRHGDGYTF
TRBJ2-7 TRBD1 TRBV7-9 CASSLTTGGSEQYF
TRBJ2-5 TRBD1 TRBV5-5 CASSSGTDQETQYF
TRBJ1-1 NA TRBV29-1 CSGSGQMNTEAFF
TRBJ2-7 TRBD1 TRBV5-4 CASSWGQGYEQYF
TRBJ2-5 NA TRBV6-6 CASSYSSRAQETQYF
TRBJ2-5 TRBD1 TRBV29-1 CSVDPDRGAETQYF
TRBJ2-7 TRBD1 TRBV29-1 CSVWGAGTGRRNEQYF
TRBJ1-6 NA TRBV5-1 CASSLARGPLHF
TRBJ2-7 NA TRBV27 CASSPRGRGHEQYF
TRBJ2-7 NA TRBV12-3/TRBV12-4 CASSLLAGLEQYF
TRBJ1-1 NA TRBV6-1 CASSEYWDLGTMNTEAFF
TRBJ1-2 TRBD1 TRBV2 CASREQGADYGYTF
TRBJ2-5 TRBD1 TRBV7-6 CASSSPQGASETQYF
TRBJ1-2 NA TRBV13 CASSLEGDSDGYTF
TRBJ2-2 NA TRBV6-4 CASSDSPQGAGSGELFF
TRBJ2-2 TRBD2 TRBV27 CASSLRLAPGELFF
TRBJ1-1 NA TRBV4-1 CASSQEISGGTEAFF
TRBJ1-2 TRBD1 TRBV19 CASSTQDREDGYTF
TRBJ2-1 TRBD2 TRBV6-6 CASTETSGGSEQFF
TRBJ1-2 NA TRBV5-1 CASSLDQQGGDGYTF
TRBJ1-1 NA TRBV5-5 CASSQVYGSNTEAFF
TRBJ1-1 NA TRBV12-3/TRBV12-4 CASAGGTEAFF
TRBJ1-4 NA TRBV19 CASSPQPGGPNEKLFF
TRBJ1-6 TRBD1 TRBV2 CASSPGQGNNSPLHF
TRBJ2-7 NA TRBV2 CASSDSHTPYEQYF
TRBJ1-1 NA TRBV18 CASSPKTDPRTEAFF
TRBJ2-1 TRBD1 TRBV7-9 CASSLWDRGRGGEQFF
TRBJ2-7 TRBD1 TRBV4-1 CASSQQGVTFPYEQYF